This T cell receptor beta chain was recovered during a study of T cells in localized non-small cell lung cancer. The CDR3 extends over 14 amino acids. V lost 0 bases, J lost 2 bases, and 5 bases lay in between. CDR1 is LGHNA, CDR2 YNFKEQ, per germline. Method: immunoSEQ multiplex PCR; TCRdb's copy keeps in-frame clones and lacks some. The sample consists of about 12,000 clones, about 83% of them appearing once. This TCR derives from a male donor older than 55 with stage I lung adenocarcinoma. Sequencing was performed on peripheral blood, taken before any cancer treatment. This sequence joins TRBV4-2 and TRBJ1-3; unclear D gene. CDR3 protein: CASSQDPAGNTIYF. The CDR3, as DNA: TGTGCCAGCAGCCAAGATCCTGCTGGAAACACCATATATTTT.